This T cell receptor beta chain was profiled in a study of Ad26.COV2.S vaccination and SARS-CoV-2 variants (dated by TCRdb to the early 2020s). Describing the broader study: Vaccine-arm donors were drawn from COV1001, a multicentre, randomized, double-blind, placebo-controlled phase I-IIa trial of Ad26.COV2.S in healthy adults. Ad26.COV2.S was given intramuscularly at 5x10^10 or 1x10^11 viral particles, as a single shot or as two shots 56 days apart. TCRbeta repertoire sequencing served as the tool for gauging how specific and how broad the SARS-CoV-2-reactive T cell receptors were following Ad26.COV2.S vaccination. The TCR-sequenced set comprised approximately 32 samples: about 19 Ad26.COV2.S vaccine recipients, 5 placebo recipients and 8 SARS-CoV-2 convalescent individuals. Trial participants were randomized into five groups of five: low-dose or high-dose Ad26.COV2.S given once or twice, or placebo on both occasions. Investigators remained blinded to trial group allocation during experiments and outcome assessment. Overall results and qualifications from the work: After vaccination, spike-specific CD8+ and CD4+ T cell responses were reported to show substantial breadth. The study lacked the statistical power to compare responses across vaccine doses or regimens. Vaccine and placebo recipients had comparable non-spike TCR breadth, which fits with the vaccine containing only spike. The authors noted that total T cell responses may have been underestimated by the TCR breadth and depth analyses. Spike-specific TCR breadth was higher in Ad26.COV2.S recipients than in placebo recipients (P = 0.0014).

A word on this clone: It lacks a known antigen. Qualities for individual bases were not recorded, and no much larger clone is one base off.

The immunoSEQ Assay was the method used to sequence TCRbeta CDR3 regions. After extraction, genomic DNA underwent amplification by bias-controlled multiplex PCR, followed by high-throughput sequencing. Per the source publication's procedure: To quantify the absolute abundance of every unique TCRbeta CDR3 region, sequences were collapsed and filtered. Usable DNA was measured by amplifying reference genes present in all nucleated cells, and TCRbeta template counts were normalized to that usable DNA to estimate T cell fraction. Repertoire TCRs were annotated as SARS-CoV-2-specific when V gene, CDR3 amino acid sequence and J gene were exactly matched to a known reactive TCR set. MIRA supplied the reference SARS-CoV-2 TCR set, which was filtered for enrichment in COVID-19-positive ImmuneCODE repertoires so that public or cross-reactive TCRs were removed. Drawing on the MIRA antigens, annotated TCRs were analysed further at the level of specific ORF or position within ORF. Breadth was defined as the number of annotated unique rearrangements divided by the total number of unique productive rearrangements, and depth was defined as the summed frequency of the annotated unique rearrangements. Two-sided Wilcoxon rank-sum tests were used to compare TCR breadth between groups. In TCRdb, the immuneACCESS table is reduced to in-frame sequences with V and J assigned. These tables do not hold every clone; where another copy was compared, an unresolved V gene accounts for under half, and the others remain unexplained. That table gives V, J and clone size, and the DNA gave D and trimming. The sample data list more than 400,000 clones, and about 90% of these were observed just once. The ten largest make up under 4.5% of the sample.

From the cysteine through the phenylalanine, the CDR3 covers 15 amino acids. The read is trimmed to its CDR3 DNA, 45 bases read in frame from base 1. Trimming leaves V shorter by 9 bases and J shorter by 3 bases, with the junction holding 6 bases beyond the gene matches. The germline V gene specifies KGHDR as CDR1 and SFDVKD as CDR2. Per the publication, the treatment or condition label means: around 19 received Ad26.COV2.S at low or high dose, single or two shots; about 5 received placebo; per-sample allocation not given. Repertoires of vaccine and placebo recipients were sequenced from samples collected on day 63 after the first injection. In Cohort 1b, around 25 adults aged 18-55 years were enrolled at a single site in Boston, USA, between 29 July and 7 August 2020. Ad26.COV2.S was a replication-incompetent adenovirus type 26 vector that expressed a prefusion-stabilized SARS-CoV-2 spike protein derived from the original Wuhan strain.

The rearranged segments are TRBV24-1 and TRBJ1-3; TRBD1 aligns with 11 central bases. The sequence derives from a person aged 18-60 years who received the Ad26.COV2.S COVID-19 vaccine or a placebo. The starting material was peripheral blood, obtained in a trial of Ad26.COV2.S vaccine versus placebo. The DNA reads as follows: TGTGCCACCGACGGACAGGGGGCGGTTGGAAACACCATATATTTT. It codes for CATDGQGAVGNTIYF.